Listed below are T cell receptor beta chains from one sample, sequenced in a study of T cells after yellow fever vaccination. TCRdb recomputed calls from the 5' RACE reads with MiXCR, one row per CDR3 protein. The sample includes hundreds of thousands of distinct CDR3 sequences, approximately 8% seen only once; the top ten take around 17%. The input for sequencing was PBMCs, taken roughly 46 days after the first yellow fever vaccination. Receptors originate from a man aged 18 to 35 who received the YFV17D yellow fever vaccine. CDR3s include the opening cysteine and the closing phenylalanine or tryptophan. The D gene is left open where the match is weak. Only some rows state a clone size, as once, few, many or a class for expanded clones.

CDR3 DNA	CDR3 protein	D gene	J gene	clone size	V gene
TGTGCCAGCAGTTTACCGTGGTCGAGGCTCGGATACATATGGACTGAAGCTTTCTTT	CASSLPWSRLGYIWTEAFF	-	TRBJ1-1	few	TRBV28
TGTGCCAGCAGCGTTTCCGGGACAGGGGATTCACCCCTCCACTTT	CASSVSGTGDSPLHF	TRBD1	TRBJ1-6	-	TRBV9
TGTGCCAGCAGTTACTATAACAGGGTGGTTGGTGAGCAGTTCTTC	CASSYYNRVVGEQFF	-	TRBJ2-1	-	TRBV6-2/TRBV6-3
TGTGCCAGCAGTTCCCAACAGGGTGGGGAGCTGTTTTTT	CASSSQQGGELFF	-	TRBJ2-2	-	TRBV12-3/TRBV12-4
TGTGCCAGCAGCCAAGTCGGCGTAGGCGATGAGCAGTTCTTC	CASSQVGVGDEQFF	-	TRBJ2-1	few	TRBV3-1
TGTGCCAGCAGCCCCGGCCGAGGGGAGGGTACGCAGTATTTT	CASSPGRGEGTQYF	TRBD2	TRBJ2-3	-	TRBV7-7
TGCAGTGCTGGGTTATCGGGGCCCCAGCATTTT	CSAGLSGPQHF	-	TRBJ1-5	few	TRBV20-1
TGTGCCAGCAGTTCGACAGGGAAGCATGAGCAGTTCTTC	CASSSTGKHEQFF	TRBD1	TRBJ2-1	few	TRBV12-3/TRBV12-4
TGTGCCACCAGTGATTTCAGGGGCGGGGAGCTGTTTTTT	CATSDFRGGELFF	-	TRBJ2-2	-	TRBV24-1
TGTGCCAGCCATCGGAGGGGCCTGGACCTCTCTGGAAACACCATATATTTT	CASHRRGLDLSGNTIYF	-	TRBJ1-3	-	TRBV12-3/TRBV12-4
TGCTGTGCTAGAGATAGTGCAGGGAGGTACCAAGAGACCCAGTACTTC	CCARDSAGRYQETQYF	-	TRBJ2-5	once	TRBV20-1
TGTGCCAGCAGTTTCCCCAGCAGGGAATCACCCCTCCACTTT	CASSFPSRESPLHF	-	TRBJ1-6	-	TRBV28
TGCAGCGTTGGTGGGGACACGAACACCGGGGAGCTGTTTTTT	CSVGGDTNTGELFF	-	TRBJ2-2	few	TRBV29-1
TGTGCCAGCAGCTTAACCCCAGCGGGGGGCTCCTACAATGAGCAGTTCTTC	CASSLTPAGGSYNEQFF	TRBD2	TRBJ2-1	few	TRBV7-6
TGTGCCAGCAGCCAACTACTAAGGACTAGCGGGGGCAATGAGCAGTTCTTC	CASSQLLRTSGGNEQFF	TRBD2	TRBJ2-1	-	TRBV3-1
TGTGCCACCGGGATGTTTACGAACACCGGGGAGCTGTTTTTT	CATGMFTNTGELFF	-	TRBJ2-2	-	TRBV13
TGTGCCAGCAGTTGGGCCCAGCTTACCTATGGCTACACCTTC	CASSWAQLTYGYTF	-	TRBJ1-2	few	TRBV6-5
TGCGCCAGCAGCTCTGTAGCGACAGGGGGCTATGGCTACACCTTC	CASSSVATGGYGYTF	TRBD1	TRBJ1-2	many	TRBV5-1
TGTGCCAGCAGCTTGCAACAGCGGGGGGGCCTAGTAAATGAGCAGTTCTTC	CASSLQQRGGLVNEQFF	TRBD2	TRBJ2-1	-	TRBV5-5
TGTGCCAGCAGCGGCCCGGGACAGGGTCGAAATGAGCAGTTCTTC	CASSGPGQGRNEQFF	TRBD1	TRBJ2-1	few	TRBV12-3/TRBV12-4
TGCGCCAGCAGCCAAGAGGGATTGGTCAACACTGAAGCTTTCTTT	CASSQEGLVNTEAFF	-	TRBJ1-1	many	TRBV4-3
TGTGCCAGCAGCTTAACCGGGACACCATACAATGAGCAGTTCTTC	CASSLTGTPYNEQFF	-	TRBJ2-1	few	TRBV7-3
TGCGCCAGCAGCTTGAATCGGCGACAAAGAGAAGAGACCCAGTACTTC	CASSLNRRQREETQYF	-	TRBJ2-5	many	TRBV5-1
TGTGCCAGCAGCCCGGGGGCCACGTCCTACGAGCAGTACTTC	CASSPGATSYEQYF	-	TRBJ2-7	many	TRBV7-2